This TCR beta chain comes out of a study of control samples from healthy donors and cancer patients. Method: immunoSEQ multiplex PCR; TCRdb's copy keeps in-frame clones and lacks some. The sample has tens of thousands of clones, roughly 89% seen once. A single count supports this clone. The CDR3 runs 14 residues. The V and J ends lost 5 bases and 8 bases respectively, with 16 bases between them. Germline V gene lookup returns CDR1 SGHAT and CDR2 FQDESV (reference sequence). The receptor was derived from a woman in her sixties or seventies with head and neck cancer. The sample taken for sequencing was PBMCs. The chain recombines TRBV11-1 with TRBJ2-1, with D possibly TRBD1 on 5 matching bases. CDR3 amino acids: CASSTYRTRDEQFF. CDR3 DNA sequence: TGTGCCAGCAGCACTTACAGGACCCGGGATGAGCAGTTCTTC. The full variable domain, rest sourced from reference TRBV11-1 and TRBJ2-1, is EAEVAQSPRYKITEKSQAVAFWCDPISGHATLYWYRQILGQGPELLVQFQDESVVDDSQLPKDRFSAERLKGVDSTLKIQPAELGDSAMYLCASSTYRTRDEQFFGPGTRLTVL.